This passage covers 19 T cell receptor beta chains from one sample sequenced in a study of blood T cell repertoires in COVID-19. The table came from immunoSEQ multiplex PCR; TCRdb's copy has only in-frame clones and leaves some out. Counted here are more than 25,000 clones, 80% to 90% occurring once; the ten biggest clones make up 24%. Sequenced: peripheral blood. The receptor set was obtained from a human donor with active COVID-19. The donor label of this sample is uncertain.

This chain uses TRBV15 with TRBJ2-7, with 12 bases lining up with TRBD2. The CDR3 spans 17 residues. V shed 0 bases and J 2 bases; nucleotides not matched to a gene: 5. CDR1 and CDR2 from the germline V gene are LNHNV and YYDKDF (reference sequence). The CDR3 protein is CATSRDRRTSGTYEQYF. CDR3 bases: TGTGCCACCAGCAGAGATCGGCGGACTAGCGGGACCTACGAGCAGTACTTC.

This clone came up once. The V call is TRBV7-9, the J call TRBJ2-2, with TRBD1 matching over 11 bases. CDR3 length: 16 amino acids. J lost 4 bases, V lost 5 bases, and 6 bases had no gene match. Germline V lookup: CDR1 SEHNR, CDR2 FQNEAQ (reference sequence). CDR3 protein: CASSEAGTGGTGELFF. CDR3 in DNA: TGTGCCAGCAGCGAAGCCGGGACAGGGGGCACCGGGGAGCTGTTTTTT.

CDR3 DNA: TGTGCCAGCAGCTTTAGTTCTCAGGGAGGTACTGGAAACACCATATATTTT. This sequence encodes CASSFSSQGGTGNTIYF. The rearrangement links TRBV7-6 to TRBJ1-3; TRBD1 might be the D (5 bases). The ends were cut back, 3 bases at V and 2 bases at J, with 17 bases in the middle. Per the germline V gene, CDR1 is SGHVS and CDR2 is FNYEAQ. This CDR3 is 17 amino acids long.

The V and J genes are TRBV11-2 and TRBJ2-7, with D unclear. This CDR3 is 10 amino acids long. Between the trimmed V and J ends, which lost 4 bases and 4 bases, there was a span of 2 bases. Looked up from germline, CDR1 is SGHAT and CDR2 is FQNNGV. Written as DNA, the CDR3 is TGTGCCAGCAGCTCGTACGAGCAGTACTTC. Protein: CASSSYEQYF.

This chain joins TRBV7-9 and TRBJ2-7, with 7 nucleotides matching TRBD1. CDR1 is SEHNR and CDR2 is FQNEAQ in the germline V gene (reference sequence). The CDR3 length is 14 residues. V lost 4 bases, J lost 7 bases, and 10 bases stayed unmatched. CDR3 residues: CASSSQTGSREQYF. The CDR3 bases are TGTGCCAGCAGCTCACAGACAGGGTCGCGGGAGCAGTACTTC.

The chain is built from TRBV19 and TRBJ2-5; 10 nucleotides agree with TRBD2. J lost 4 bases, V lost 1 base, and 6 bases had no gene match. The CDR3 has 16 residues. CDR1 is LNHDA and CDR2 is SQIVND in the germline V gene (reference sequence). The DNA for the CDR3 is TGTGCCAGTAGTATAGGTAGCGGGGGGATCGGAGAGACCCAGTACTTC. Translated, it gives CASSIGSGGIGETQYF.

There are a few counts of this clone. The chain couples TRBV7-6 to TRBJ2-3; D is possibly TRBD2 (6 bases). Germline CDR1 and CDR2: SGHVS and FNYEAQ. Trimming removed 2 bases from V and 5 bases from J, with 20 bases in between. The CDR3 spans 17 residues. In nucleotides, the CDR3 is TGTGCCAGCAGCTTAAACTGGCAAGCGGGTGGGGAAGATACGCAGTATTTT. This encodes CASSLNWQAGGEDTQYF.

CDR3 protein: CSVERQGPQETQYF. The CDR3 coding sequence is TGCAGCGTTGAGCGACAGGGGCCCCAAGAGACCCAGTACTTC. The genes are TRBV29-1 and TRBJ2-5, with 8 positions matching TRBD1. The length of the CDR3 is 14 residues. V dropped 3 bases and J dropped 1; count of bases not matched to a gene: 4. Germline loops: CDR1 SQVTM, CDR2 ANQGSEA.

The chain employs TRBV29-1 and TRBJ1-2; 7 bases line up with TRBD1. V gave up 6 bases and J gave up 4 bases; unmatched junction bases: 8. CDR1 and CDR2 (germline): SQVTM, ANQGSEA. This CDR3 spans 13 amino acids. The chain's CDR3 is CSVLGGAIYGYTF. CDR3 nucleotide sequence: TGCAGCGTCCTAGGGGGCGCAATCTATGGCTACACCTTC.

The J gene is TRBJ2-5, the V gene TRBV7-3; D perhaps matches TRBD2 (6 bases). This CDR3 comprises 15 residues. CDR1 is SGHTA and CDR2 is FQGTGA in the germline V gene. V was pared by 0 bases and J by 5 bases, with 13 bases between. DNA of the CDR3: TGTGCCAGCAGCTTAACGAACGGCGCGGGGGAGACCCAGTACTTC. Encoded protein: CASSLTNGAGETQYF. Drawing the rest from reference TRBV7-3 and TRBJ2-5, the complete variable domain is GAGVSQTPSNKVTEKGKYVELRCDPISGHTALYWYRQSLGQGPEFLIYFQGTGAADDSGLPNDRFFAVRPEGSVSTLKIQRTERGDSAVYLCASSLTNGAGETQYFGPGTRLLVL.

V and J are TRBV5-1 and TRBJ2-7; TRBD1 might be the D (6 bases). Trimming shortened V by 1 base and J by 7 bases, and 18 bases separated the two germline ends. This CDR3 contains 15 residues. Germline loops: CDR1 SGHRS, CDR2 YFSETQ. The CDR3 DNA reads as TGCGCCAGCAGCTTGAGGACAGATGGCCTCGGGGAGCAGTACTTC. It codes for CASSLRTDGLGEQYF.

The CDR3 nucleotides read TGCAGTGCTAGTCCCGGAACAGATCAGCCCCAGCATTTT. It specifies CSASPGTDQPQHF. The rearrangement links TRBV20-1 to TRBJ1-5; D gene ambiguous. In germline, CDR1 is DFQATT, CDR2 SNEGSKA (reference sequence). The CDR3 covers 13 residues. V lost 3 bases, J lost 5 bases, and 11 bases lay in between.

The CDR3 bases are TGTGCCAGCAGGAAAGGGGGCGGTGCTGAAAAACTGTTTTTT. This sequence encodes CASRKGGGAEKLFF. This chain uses TRBV27 with TRBJ1-4; TRBD1 agrees at 7 bases. Unmatched junction bases numbered 8, after V lost 6 bases and J lost 7 bases. Germline V gives CDR1 MNHEY, CDR2 SMNVEV (reference sequence). There are 14 residues in the CDR3.

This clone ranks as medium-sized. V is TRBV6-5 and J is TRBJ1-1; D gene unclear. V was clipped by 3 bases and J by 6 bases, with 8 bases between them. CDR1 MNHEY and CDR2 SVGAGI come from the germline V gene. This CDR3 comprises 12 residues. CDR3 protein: CASSYSWAEAFF. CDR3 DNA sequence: TGTGCCAGCAGTTATAGCTGGGCTGAAGCTTTCTTT.

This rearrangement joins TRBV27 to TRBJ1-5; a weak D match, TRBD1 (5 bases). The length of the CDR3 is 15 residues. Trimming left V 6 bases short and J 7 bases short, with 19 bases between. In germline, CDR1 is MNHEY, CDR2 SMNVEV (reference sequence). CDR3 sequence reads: CASSPGGWAGQPQHF. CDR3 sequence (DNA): TGTGCCAGCAGCCCCGGGGGGTGGGCCGGGCAGCCCCAGCATTTT.

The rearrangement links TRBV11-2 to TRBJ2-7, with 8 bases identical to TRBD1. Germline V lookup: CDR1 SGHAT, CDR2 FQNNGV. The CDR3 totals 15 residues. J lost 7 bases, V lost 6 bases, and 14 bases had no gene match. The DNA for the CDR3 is TGTGCCAGCAGTGGACAGGGCCTCCTGGGGCGGGAGCAGTACTTC. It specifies CASSGQGLLGREQYF. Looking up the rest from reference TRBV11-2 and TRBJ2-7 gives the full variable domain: EAGVAQSPRYKIIEKRQSVAFWCNPISGHATLYWYQQILGQGPKLLIQFQNNGVVDDSQLPKDRFSAERLKGVDSTLKIQPAKLEDSAVYLCASSGQGLLGREQYFGPGTRLTVT.

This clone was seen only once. The CDR3 reads CASSHDRAQETQYF. DNA of the CDR3: TGTGCCAGCAGTCACGACAGGGCACAAGAGACCCAGTACTTC. The chain employs TRBV28 and TRBJ2-5, with 7 bases matching TRBD1. In germline, CDR1 is MDHEN, CDR2 SYDVKM. V lost 5 bases and J lost 2; bases outside the gene matches: 5. The CDR3 spans 14 residues.

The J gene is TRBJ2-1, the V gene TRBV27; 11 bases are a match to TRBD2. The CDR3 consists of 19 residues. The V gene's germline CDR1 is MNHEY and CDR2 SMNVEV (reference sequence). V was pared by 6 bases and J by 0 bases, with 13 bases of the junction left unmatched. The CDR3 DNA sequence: TGTGCCAGCAGGGAAACTAGCGGGGGTGCCATCGGCTCCTACAATGAGCAGTTCTTC. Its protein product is CASRETSGGAIGSYNEQFF.

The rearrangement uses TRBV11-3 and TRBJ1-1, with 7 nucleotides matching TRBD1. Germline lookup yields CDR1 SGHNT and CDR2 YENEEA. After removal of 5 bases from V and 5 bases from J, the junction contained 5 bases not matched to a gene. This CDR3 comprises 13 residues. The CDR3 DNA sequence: TGTGCCAGCAGCCTGACAGGGTATACTGAAGCTTTCTTT. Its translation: CASSLTGYTEAFF.